A selection of T cell receptor beta chains follows, all from one sample in a study of cytomegalovirus exposure and HLA in healthy donors. Sequencing used immunoSEQ multiplex PCR; TCRdb keeps in-frame clones, though not all of them. The table shows around 64,000 clones, with 55% to 65% occurring only once. Input material: PBMCs. All receptors come from a woman between 45 and 65 years old in good health and CMV-seronegative. CDR3s include the opening cysteine and the closing phenylalanine or tryptophan. The D gene is left open where the match is weak. Only some rows state a clone size, as once, few, many or a class for expanded clones.

D	V	size	J	CDR3	DNA
-	TRBV7-7	once	TRBJ2-5	CASSPSRDQETQYF	TGTGCTAGCAGCCCCTCCCGGGACCAAGAGACCCAGTACTTC
TRBD2	TRBV6-4	medium-sized	TRBJ2-1	CASSELAGGVNEQFF	TGTGCCAGCAGTGAACTAGCGGGAGGGGTCAATGAGCAGTTCTTC
TRBD1	TRBV7-6	few	TRBJ2-3	CASSIVGQGTDTQYF	TGTGCCAGCAGCATAGTGGGACAGGGAACAGATACGCAGTATTTT
-	TRBV5-6	-	TRBJ1-2	CASRFQGSHGYTF	TGTGCCAGCAGGTTCCAGGGCAGTCATGGCTACACCTTC
-	TRBV4-3	-	TRBJ1-4	CASSQGAPHDSEKLFF	TGCGCCAGCAGCCAGGGAGCCCCACACGATAGTGAAAAACTGTTTTTT
TRBD1	TRBV27	-	TRBJ1-4	CASSPTGPNEKLFF	TGTGCCAGCAGCCCGACAGGGCCAAATGAAAAACTGTTTTTT
TRBD1	TRBV6-5	-	TRBJ2-7	CASSYRDRGFSEQYF	TGTGCCAGCAGTTACCGGGACAGGGGCTTTAGCGAGCAGTACTTC
TRBD1	TRBV18	-	TRBJ1-5	CASSPNTGESNQPQHF	TGTGCCAGCTCACCAAACACAGGGGAGAGCAATCAGCCCCAGCATTTT
-	TRBV27	-	TRBJ1-1	CASSSWTDMNTEAFF	TGTGCCAGCAGTTCGTGGACAGACATGAACACTGAAGCTTTCTTT
-	TRBV6-1	-	TRBJ2-5	CASSGPLALGTQYF	TGTGCCAGCAGTGGACCTTTAGCCCTTGGGACCCAGTACTTC
-	TRBV6-1	-	TRBJ2-7	CASWRGSEQYF	TGTGCCAGCTGGAGGGGTAGCGAGCAGTACTTC
TRBD1	TRBV19	-	TRBJ1-1	CASSNGQGNTEAFF	TGTGCCAGTAGTAACGGACAGGGGAACACTGAAGCTTTCTTT
-	TRBV5-1	few	TRBJ2-7	CASSLAAGIYEQYF	TGCGCCAGCAGCTTGGCCGCAGGGATCTACGAGCAGTACTTC
-	TRBV18	-	TRBJ2-5	CASSPYSGNQETQYF	TGTGCCAGCTCCCCTTATTCGGGGAACCAAGAGACCCAGTACTTC
TRBD1	TRBV28	few	TRBJ1-5	CASNLGDRYNQPQHF	TGTGCCAGCAATTTGGGGGACAGGTACAATCAGCCCCAGCATTTT
TRBD1	TRBV4-1	-	TRBJ2-3	CASSQDTRGGIGDTQYF	TGCGCCAGCAGCCAAGATACCCGAGGGGGCATCGGAGATACGCAGTATTTT
TRBD1	TRBV28	-	TRBJ2-7	CASSLATGGSYEQYF	TGTGCCAGCAGTTTGGCGACAGGGGGGTCCTACGAGCAGTACTTC
-	TRBV11-3	-	TRBJ2-1	CASSLGAVAEQFF	TGTGCCAGCAGCTTAGGAGCGGTGGCTGAGCAGTTCTTC
-	TRBV6-6	-	TRBJ2-4	CASSSPPQGTLNIQYF	TGTGCCAGCAGTTCCCCGCCCCAGGGAACTTTGAACATTCAGTACTTC
TRBD1	TRBV18	few	TRBJ1-4	CASSPRQGATTNEKLFF	TGTGCCAGCTCACCACGGCAGGGGGCTACAACTAATGAAAAACTGTTTTTT
-	TRBV9	-	TRBJ2-5	CASSVFTSGETQYF	TGTGCCAGCAGCGTGTTTACGTCAGGAGAGACCCAGTACTTC
TRBD2	TRBV15	few	TRBJ2-1	CATSTGVAGEMYEQFF	TGTGCCACCAGCACCGGGGTTGCGGGAGAGATGTATGAGCAGTTCTTC
-	TRBV11-3	-	TRBJ1-2	CASSLGTGGYTF	TGTGCCAGCAGCTTAGGGACTGGAGGCTACACCTTC
TRBD1	TRBV14	-	TRBJ1-2	CASSRGQGRGGYTF	TGTGCCAGCAGCCGTGGACAGGGGAGAGGGGGCTACACCTTC
-	TRBV18	-	TRBJ1-2	CASSPGENANYGYTF	TGTGCCAGCTCACCAGGGGAGAACGCTAACTATGGCTACACCTTC
TRBD1	TRBV2	few	TRBJ2-7	CASSDVPGQGSWYF	TGTGCCAGCAGTGACGTCCCGGGACAGGGATCGTGGTACTTC
-	TRBV2	-	TRBJ1-2	CASSETQALGYGYTF	TGTGCCAGCAGTGAAACCCAGGCTCTCGGCTATGGCTACACCTTC
TRBD1	TRBV6-5	-	TRBJ1-1	CASSSRTGSAFF	TGTGCCAGCAGTTCCCGGACAGGGTCTGCTTTCTTT